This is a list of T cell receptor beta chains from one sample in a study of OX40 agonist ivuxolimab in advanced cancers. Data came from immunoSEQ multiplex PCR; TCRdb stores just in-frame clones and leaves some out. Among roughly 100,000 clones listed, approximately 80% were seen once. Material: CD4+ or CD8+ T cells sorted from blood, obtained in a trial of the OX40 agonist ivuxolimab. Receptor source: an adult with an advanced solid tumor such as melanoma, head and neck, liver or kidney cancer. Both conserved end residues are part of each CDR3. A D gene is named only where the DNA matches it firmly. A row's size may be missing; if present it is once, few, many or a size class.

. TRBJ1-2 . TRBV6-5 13 TGTGCCAGCCGCCCGGAGAGGAGCTATGGCTACACCTTC CASRPERSYGYTF
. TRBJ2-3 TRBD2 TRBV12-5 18 TGTGCTAGTGGTTTGGGACCGGGACTAGCGGGAGGGACAGATACGCAGTATTTT CASGLGPGLAGGTDTQYF
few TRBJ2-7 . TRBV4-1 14 TGCGCCAGCAGGAAGGGACCTAGCTCCTACGAGCAGTACTTC CASRKGPSSYEQYF
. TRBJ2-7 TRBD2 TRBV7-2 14 TGTGCCAGCAGCCCCGGGACGGGAGGGTACGAGCAGTACTTC CASSPGTGGYEQYF
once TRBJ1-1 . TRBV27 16 TGTGCCAGCAGTTTATCTTACGGAGGATGGAACACTGAAGCTTTCTTT CASSLSYGGWNTEAFF
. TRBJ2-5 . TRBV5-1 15 TGCGCCAGCAGCTTATCTTTGCAGCTTCAAGAGACCCAGTACTTC CASSLSLQLQETQYF
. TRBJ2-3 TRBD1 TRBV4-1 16 TGCGCCAGCAGCCCCACAGGACAGGGGAACTATGATACGCAGTATTTT CASSPTGQGNYDTQYF
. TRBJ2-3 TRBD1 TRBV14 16 TGTGCCAGCAGCCAGATTAAAGGACAGGGCACAGATACGCAGTATTTT CASSQIKGQGTDTQYF
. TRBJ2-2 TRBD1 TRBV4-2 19 TGTGCCAGCAGCCAAGACCACTACACAGGGGGCTGGGACACCGGGGAGCTGTTTTTT CASSQDHYTGGWDTGELFF
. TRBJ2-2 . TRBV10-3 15 TGTGCCATCACAAGGGGGGCGCCGAACACCGGGGAGCTGTTTTTT CAITRGAPNTGELFF
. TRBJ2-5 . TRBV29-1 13 TGCAGCGTTGAGGACTCCCAGCAAGAGACCCAGTACTTC CSVEDSQQETQYF
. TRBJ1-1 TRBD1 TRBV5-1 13 TGCGCCAGTAGGGACAGAGGAAACACTGAAGCTTTCTTT CASRDRGNTEAFF
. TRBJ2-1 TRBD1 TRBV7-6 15 TGTGCCAGCAGCCCGGGACAGATCTCCTACAATGAGCAGTTCTTC CASSPGQISYNEQFF
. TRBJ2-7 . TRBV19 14 TGTGCCAGTACGGAGGGAGGGGGCTCCTACGAGCAGTACTTC CASTEGGGSYEQYF
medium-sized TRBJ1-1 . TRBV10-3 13 TGTGCCATGCGTACCGGGGTGAACACTGAAGCTTTCTTT CAMRTGVNTEAFF
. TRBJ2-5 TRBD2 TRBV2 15 TGTGCCAGCAGTGGAGCTAGCGGGACCCAAGAGACCCAGTACTTC CASSGASGTQETQYF
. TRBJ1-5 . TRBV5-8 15 TGTGCCAGCAGCTTCCGAGATACGAGCAATCAGCCCCAGCATTTT CASSFRDTSNQPQHF
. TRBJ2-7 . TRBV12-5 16 TGTGCTAGTACTGGTCGCGGGACCCCTTCGACCTACGAGCAGTACTTC CASTGRGTPSTYEQYF
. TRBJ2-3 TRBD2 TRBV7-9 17 TGTGCCAGCAGCCCTAGCGGGGGGGTCTCTAGCACAGATACGCAGTATTTT CASSPSGGVSSTDTQYF
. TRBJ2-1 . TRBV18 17 TGTGCCAGCTCCCCCATTGGGGGGCCCGGCTCCTACAATGAGCAGTTCTTC CASSPIGGPGSYNEQFF
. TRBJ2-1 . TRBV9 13 TGTGCCAGCAGCGTAGAGGAGGGGTATGAGCAGTTCTTC CASSVEEGYEQFF
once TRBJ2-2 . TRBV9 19 TGTGCCAGCAGCCCCCGGGGCACAGGGCCCTACGCGAACACCGGGGAGCTGTTTTTT CASSPRGTGPYANTGELFF
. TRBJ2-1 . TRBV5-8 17 TGTGCCAGCAGCTTAGGGGTGGTTCCTAGCTCCTACAATGAGCAGTTCTTC CASSLGVVPSSYNEQFF
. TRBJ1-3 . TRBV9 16 TGTGCCAGCGGCGGGGGCTCTAACTACTCTGGAAACACCATATATTTT CASGGGSNYSGNTIYF
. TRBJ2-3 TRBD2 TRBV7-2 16 TGTGCCAGCAGCTTACAAGCGGGAATTAGCACAGATACGCAGTATTTT CASSLQAGISTDTQYF
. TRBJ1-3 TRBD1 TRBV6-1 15 TGTGCCAGCAACCCGACAGGGGTCTCTGGAAACACCATATATTTT CASNPTGVSGNTIYF
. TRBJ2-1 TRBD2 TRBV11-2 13 TGTGCCAGCAGCTCTGTCGGACTAGCTGAGCAGTTCTTC CASSSVGLAEQFF
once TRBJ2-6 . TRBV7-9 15 TGTGCCAGCAGCTTAATTACAGGGCAAGCCAACGTCCTGACTTTC CASSLITGQANVLTF
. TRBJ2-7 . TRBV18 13 TGTGCCAGCTCACCTCGCGGGGCCTACGAGCAGTACTTC CASSPRGAYEQYF
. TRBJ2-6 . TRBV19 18 TGTGCCAGTAGCCCGGACAGCACCCTAAGCTCTGGGGCCAACGTCCTGACTTTC CASSPDSTLSSGANVLTF